This entry concerns a single TCR beta chain. This specimen comes from a study of blood T cell repertoires in COVID-19. Using immunoSEQ multiplex PCR, the repertoire was profiled, and TCRdb retains in-frame clones only, with some absent. Among 300,000 to 350,000 clones listed, about nine tenths were seen once. This TCR was sampled from a man aged 18 to 30 with active or convalescent COVID-19. Sequenced input: peripheral blood.

The CDR3 DNA sequence: TGTGCCAGCAGCCAAGAAATTAACAGTATTTCCTACGAGCAGTACTTC. Protein: CASSQEINSISYEQYF. The chain is built from TRBV4-2 and TRBJ2-7; no reliable D call. Germline CDR1 reads LGHNA; CDR2 reads YNFKEQ. The CDR3 contains 16 residues. The V end was cut by 0 bases, the J end by 1 base, with 13 bases between.